The next 11 T cell receptor beta chains were all read from a single sample in a study of CD8+ T cells in alopecia areata. Treatment given: oral pan-JAK inhibitor, 5-10 mg twice daily. Following RNA extraction, reverse transcription yielded cDNA that acted as the sequencing template. The method was immunoSEQ multiplex PCR; TCRdb's version includes in-frame clones alone and lacks a portion of them. The sample yields about 42,000 clones, less than 70% seen once. This material consisted of CD8+ T cells sorted from blood, taken at week 4, from a patient treated with tofacitinib. The receptors derive from a human donor with alopecia areata.

The CDR3 protein is CASKPSGGTLIIQYF. The CDR3 region has the DNA TGTGCCAGCAAGCCTAGCGGGGGGACTTTAATCATTCAGTACTTC. The gene calls are TRBV27 and TRBJ2-4, with 11 bases aligning to TRBD2. Germline values: CDR1 MNHEY, CDR2 SMNVEV (reference sequence). The ends lost 7 bases at V and 9 bases at J; junction bases unmatched: 11. The CDR3 extends over 15 amino acids.

The V and J genes are TRBV9 and TRBJ2-7; the D gene is possibly TRBD2 (5 bases). The germline V gene encodes CDR1 SGDLS and CDR2 YYNGEE. This CDR3 region has 16 residues. V lost 3 bases and J lost 3, with 19 bases in between. CDR3 in amino acids: CASSEGDQQAVYEQYF. DNA of the CDR3: TGTGCCAGCAGCGAGGGAGACCAGCAGGCGGTCTACGAGCAGTACTTC.

The gene calls are TRBV7-9 and TRBJ1-1, with D possibly matching TRBD1 (6 bases). Trimming removed 3 bases from V and 6 bases from J, with 17 bases in between. The CDR3 spans 15 residues. Germline CDR1 reads SEHNR; CDR2 reads FQNEAQ (reference sequence). CDR3 sequence: CASSFGRGDYAEAFF. The DNA of the CDR3 is TGTGCCAGCAGCTTTGGAAGGGGGGATTACGCTGAAGCTTTCTTT.

CDR3 loop: CASSQDPAGDYGYTF. Here the CDR3 DNA reads TGCGCCAGCAGCCAAGATCCGGCAGGGGACTATGGCTACACCTTC. This chain connects TRBV4-3 to TRBJ1-2; D might be TRBD1 (6 bases). The V gene lost 0 bases and the J gene lost 3 bases, with 11 bases spanning the gap. Germline V lookup: CDR1 LGHNA, CDR2 YSLEER. This CDR3 contains 15 residues.

This chain connects TRBV5-6 to TRBJ2-1, with 10 positions matching TRBD2. CDR1 and CDR2 from the germline V gene are SGHDT and YYEEEE. V was clipped by 2 bases and J by 10 bases; unmatched bases: 0. CDR3 size: 12 residues. This chain's CDR3 is CASSLLAGEQFF. CDR3 DNA: TGTGCCAGCAGCTTACTAGCGGGGGAGCAGTTCTTC.

The chain combines TRBV6-5 with TRBJ1-4; D is possibly TRBD1 (5 bases). The CDR3 length is 15 residues. V was trimmed by 4 bases and J by 8 bases, leaving 17 bases between them. Germline V gene lookup returns CDR1 MNHEY and CDR2 SVGAGI. The CDR3: CASSSGGGATEKLFF. For the CDR3, the DNA is TGTGCCAGCAGTTCGGGGGGTGGCGCCACGGAAAAACTGTTTTTT.

This chain connects TRBV29-1 to TRBJ2-7; D is uncertain. The CDR3 contains 11 residues. CDR1 and CDR2 (germline): SQVTM, ANQGSEA. Trimming left V 6 bases short and J 2 bases short, with 8 bases between. CDR3 coding DNA: TGCAGCGTCCGACGAGCCTACGAGCAGTACTTC. The encoded protein is CSVRRAYEQYF.

This clone was recorded a few times. The genes are TRBV5-1 and TRBJ2-5; TRBD2 matches 9 bases. The V and J ends lost 4 bases and 0 bases, in that order; junction bases with no gene match: 19. Germline CDR1 is SGHRS and CDR2 is YFSETQ. The length of the CDR3 is 20 residues. The CDR3 loop is CASSPDPSASGTRNQETQYF. Here the CDR3 DNA reads TGCGCCAGCAGCCCAGACCCCTCGGCTAGCGGGACGCGGAACCAAGAGACCCAGTACTTC.

This clone turned up a few times. The chain recombines TRBV29-1 with TRBJ2-7, with TRBD2 matching 9 bases. The length of the CDR3 is 13 residues. The V segment lost 2 bases and the J segment 2 bases; nucleotides outside the gene matches: 1. Germline V gives CDR1 SQVTM, CDR2 ANQGSEA. CDR3 DNA sequence: TGCAGCGTTGAACTAGCGGGGACCTACGAGCAGTACTTC. This translates into CSVELAGTYEQYF.

V and J are TRBV4-3 and TRBJ1-5; D is uncertain. This CDR3 has 15 residues. V was pared by 0 bases and J by 4 bases, with 10 bases between. From germline, CDR1 is LGHNA and CDR2 YSLEER. CDR3 bases: TGCGCCAGCAGCCAAGATGTAAAAGGGAATCAGCCCCAGCATTTT. Residues: CASSQDVKGNQPQHF.

The chain employs TRBV29-1 and TRBJ1-2; 7 bases are a match to TRBD1. This CDR3 contains 12 residues. Germline V CDR1 and CDR2: SQVTM, ANQGSEA. The ends lost 3 bases at V and 6 bases at J; junction bases unmatched: 4. The CDR3 is CSVDLQGNGYTF. The CDR3 coding sequence is TGCAGCGTTGACCTACAGGGGAATGGCTACACCTTC.